These T cell receptor beta chains were read from a single sample in a study of T cells in Graves' hyperthyroidism and ophthalmopathy. Using its own MiXCR run on the multiplex PCR reads, TCRdb lists one record per CDR3 protein. The sample includes 500,000 to 600,000 distinct CDR3 sequences, about 43% seen only once; the top ten take roughly 19%. What was sequenced was peripheral blood or thyroid tissue (not recorded which). The receptors derive from an adult woman with Graves' disease, either hyperthyroidism or ophthalmopathy (not recorded which). CDR3s include the opening cysteine and the closing phenylalanine or tryptophan. D genes are given only for firm matches. A clone size is listed for some rows: how often the clone was seen (once, few, many), or a class if it is expanded.

CDR3nt: TGTGCCAGCACCGGCGCGTCCTACAATGAGCAGTTCTTC; CDR3aa: CASTGASYNEQFF; v_gene: TRBV12-3/TRBV12-4; abundance: few; d_gene: -; j_gene: TRBJ2-1
CDR3nt: TGTGCCAGCAGTTACTCGGGACTCGCCTTCACAGATACGCAGTATTTT; CDR3aa: CASSYSGLAFTDTQYF; v_gene: TRBV6-1; abundance: -; d_gene: -; j_gene: TRBJ2-3
CDR3nt: TGTGCCCCCAACCCCGGGACAGGGGCCTACGAGCAGTACTTC; CDR3aa: CAPNPGTGAYEQYF; v_gene: TRBV7-6; abundance: -; d_gene: TRBD1; j_gene: TRBJ2-7
CDR3nt: TGTGCCAGCAGCCAAGATATACCAAAGCAGTACTTC; CDR3aa: CASSQDIPKQYF; v_gene: TRBV14; abundance: many; d_gene: -; j_gene: TRBJ2-7
CDR3nt: TGTGCCAGCAGTTATGAGGAAGCTTTCTTT; CDR3aa: CASSYEEAFF; v_gene: TRBV6-6; abundance: many; d_gene: -; j_gene: TRBJ1-1
CDR3nt: TGCAGCGCACAATTACAGCAGAACACTGAAGCTTTCTTT; CDR3aa: CSAQLQQNTEAFF; v_gene: TRBV29-1; abundance: few; d_gene: -; j_gene: TRBJ1-1
CDR3nt: TGTGCCAGCAGCCTATTCCTGTTCGGAGGGGACTACGAGCAGTACTTC; CDR3aa: CASSLFLFGGDYEQYF; v_gene: TRBV7-2; abundance: many; d_gene: -; j_gene: TRBJ2-7
CDR3nt: TGCGCCAGCAGCTTGCCCGGGAATCTCGAGACCCAGTACTTC; CDR3aa: CASSLPGNLETQYF; v_gene: TRBV5-1; abundance: many; d_gene: -; j_gene: TRBJ2-5
CDR3nt: TGTGCCAGCAGAGCCGGGGACATTTCTGTCGGGGAGCTGTTTTTT; CDR3aa: CASRAGDISVGELFF; v_gene: TRBV27; abundance: many; d_gene: -; j_gene: TRBJ2-2
CDR3nt: TGTGCCAGCAGCAGGAGCGGAGACACTGAAGCTTTCTTT; CDR3aa: CASSRSGDTEAFF; v_gene: TRBV2; abundance: once; d_gene: -; j_gene: TRBJ1-1
CDR3nt: TGTGCCAGCAGTTTGGGCAGAACCTCCTATGGCTACACCTTC; CDR3aa: CASSLGRTSYGYTF; v_gene: TRBV6-5; abundance: -; d_gene: -; j_gene: TRBJ1-2
CDR3nt: TGCAGTGCTAGCGGGGCGCACAGCTCCTACGAGCAGTACTTC; CDR3aa: CSASGAHSSYEQYF; v_gene: TRBV20-1; abundance: -; d_gene: -; j_gene: TRBJ2-7
CDR3nt: TGCAGTGCTGACCGGGACAGCATAGCCTACGAGCAGTACTTC; CDR3aa: CSADRDSIAYEQYF; v_gene: TRBV20-1; abundance: many; d_gene: TRBD1; j_gene: TRBJ2-7
CDR3nt: TGTGCCAGCAGCCCCCTAATGGCGGGGGCAACTAATGAAAAACTGTTTTTT; CDR3aa: CASSPLMAGATNEKLFF; v_gene: TRBV7-9; abundance: many; d_gene: -; j_gene: TRBJ1-4